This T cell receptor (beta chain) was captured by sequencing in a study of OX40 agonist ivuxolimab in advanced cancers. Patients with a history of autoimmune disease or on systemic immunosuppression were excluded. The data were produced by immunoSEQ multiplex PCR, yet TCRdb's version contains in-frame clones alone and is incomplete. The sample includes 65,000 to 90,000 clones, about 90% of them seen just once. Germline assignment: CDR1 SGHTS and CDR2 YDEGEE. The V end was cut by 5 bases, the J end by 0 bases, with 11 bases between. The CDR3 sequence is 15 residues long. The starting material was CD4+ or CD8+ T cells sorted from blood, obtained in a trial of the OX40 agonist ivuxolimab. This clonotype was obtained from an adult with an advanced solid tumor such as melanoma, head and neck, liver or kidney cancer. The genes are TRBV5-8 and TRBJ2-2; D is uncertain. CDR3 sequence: CASRLYSANTGELFF. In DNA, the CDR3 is TGTGCCAGCAGGCTCTACAGTGCGAACACCGGGGAGCTGTTTTTT.